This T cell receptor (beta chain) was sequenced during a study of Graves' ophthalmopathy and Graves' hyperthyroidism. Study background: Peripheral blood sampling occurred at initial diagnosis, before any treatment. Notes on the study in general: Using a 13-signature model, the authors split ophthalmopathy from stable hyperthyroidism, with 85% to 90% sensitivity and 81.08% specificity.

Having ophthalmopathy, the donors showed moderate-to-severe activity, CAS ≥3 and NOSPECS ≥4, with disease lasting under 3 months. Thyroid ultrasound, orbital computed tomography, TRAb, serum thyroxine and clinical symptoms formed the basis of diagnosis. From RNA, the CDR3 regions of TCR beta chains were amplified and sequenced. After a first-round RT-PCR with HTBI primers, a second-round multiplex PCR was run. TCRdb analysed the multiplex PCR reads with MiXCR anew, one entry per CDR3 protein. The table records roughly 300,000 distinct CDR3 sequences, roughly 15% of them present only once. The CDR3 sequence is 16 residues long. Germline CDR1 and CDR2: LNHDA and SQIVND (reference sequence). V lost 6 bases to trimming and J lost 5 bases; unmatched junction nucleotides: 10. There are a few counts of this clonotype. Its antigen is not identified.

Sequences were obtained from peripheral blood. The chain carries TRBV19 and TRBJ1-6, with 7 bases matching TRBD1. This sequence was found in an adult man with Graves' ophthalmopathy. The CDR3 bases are TGTGCCAGTAGCCGACTTCCGGGACAGAATAATTCACCCCTCCACTTT. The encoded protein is CASSRLPGQNNSPLHF. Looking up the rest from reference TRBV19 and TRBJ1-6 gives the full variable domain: DGGITQSPKYLFRKEGQNVTLSCEQNLNHDAMYWYRQDPGQGLRLIYYSQIVNDFQKGDIAEGYSVSREKKESFPLTVTSAQKNPTAFYLCASSRLPGQNNSPLHFGNGTRLTVT.